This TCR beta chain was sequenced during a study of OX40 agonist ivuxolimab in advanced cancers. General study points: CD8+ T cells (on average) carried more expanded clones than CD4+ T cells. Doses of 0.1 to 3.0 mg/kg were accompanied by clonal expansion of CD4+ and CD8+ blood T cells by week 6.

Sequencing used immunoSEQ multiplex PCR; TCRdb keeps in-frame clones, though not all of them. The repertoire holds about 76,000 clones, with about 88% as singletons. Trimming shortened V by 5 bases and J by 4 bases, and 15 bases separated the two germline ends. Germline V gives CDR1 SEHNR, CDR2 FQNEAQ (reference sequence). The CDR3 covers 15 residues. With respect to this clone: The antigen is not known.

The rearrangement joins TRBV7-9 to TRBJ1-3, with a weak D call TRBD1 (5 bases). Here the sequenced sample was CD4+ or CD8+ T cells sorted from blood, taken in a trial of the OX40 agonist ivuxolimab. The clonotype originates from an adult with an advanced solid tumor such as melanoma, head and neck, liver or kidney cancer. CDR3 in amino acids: CASSPRGGWGNTIYF. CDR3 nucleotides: TGTGCCAGCAGCCCTAGGGGTGGATGGGGAAACACCATATATTTT.